The entry below describes one T cell receptor (beta chain). The antigen is unknown. The data were produced by immunoSEQ multiplex PCR, yet TCRdb's version contains in-frame clones alone and is incomplete. The sample records 100,000 to 150,000 clones, 70% to 90% being singletons. This sample stems from a study of T cell responses to AZD1222 COVID-19 vaccine. Findings and limits, study-wide: There were mostly white British donors and more females than males, and clonal diversity was possibly underestimated.

V dropped 5 bases and J dropped 6 bases, with 10 bases sitting between them. The CDR3 is made up of 12 amino acids. The TCR sequence derives from an adult in good health. The V and J genes are TRBV12-3 or TRBV12-4 and TRBJ1-2; D unresolved. Source: peripheral blood, taken on day 0 of AZD1222 vaccination. CDR3 loop: CASSTTDDGYTF. CDR3 DNA sequence: TGTGCCAGCAGTACCACGGACGATGGCTACACCTTC.